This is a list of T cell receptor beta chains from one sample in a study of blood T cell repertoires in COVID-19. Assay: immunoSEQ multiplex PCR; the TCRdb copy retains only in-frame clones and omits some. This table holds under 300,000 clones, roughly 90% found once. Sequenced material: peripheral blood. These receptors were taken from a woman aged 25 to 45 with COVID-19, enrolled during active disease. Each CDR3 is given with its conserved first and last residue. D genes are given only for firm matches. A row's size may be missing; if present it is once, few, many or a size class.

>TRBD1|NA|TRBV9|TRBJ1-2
TGTGCCAGCAGGGCGGGACAGTTTTATGGCTACACCTTC
CASRAGQFYGYTF
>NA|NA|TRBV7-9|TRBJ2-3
TGTGCCAGCTGCCCGGCGCGGGGGCGGGGCGGCACAGATACGCAGTATTTT
CASCPARGRGGTDTQYF
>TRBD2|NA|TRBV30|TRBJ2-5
TGTGCCTGGTCGCGGGGGGGCTCAACGGGGACCCAGTACTTC
CAWSRGGSTGTQYF
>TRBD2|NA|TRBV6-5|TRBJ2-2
TGTGCCAGCAGTTACCCGGGGGGGGCGAGGACCGGGGAGCTGTTTTTT
CASSYPGGARTGELFF
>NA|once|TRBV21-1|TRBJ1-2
TGTGCCGGCCTACTAGGTTACACCTTC
CAGLLGYTF
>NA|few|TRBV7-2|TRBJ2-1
TGTGCCAGCAGCTTTGCGGCGACTAGGGGGCCCTACAATGAGCAGTTCTTC
CASSFAATRGPYNEQFF
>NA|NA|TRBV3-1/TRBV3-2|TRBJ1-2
TGTGCCAGCAGCCCCCGACAGGAGGAACACTATGGCTACACCTTC
CASSPRQEEHYGYTF
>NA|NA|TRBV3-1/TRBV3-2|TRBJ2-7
TGTGCCAGCAGCCGTACAATGCGGGGTAGGTACGAGCAGTACTTC
CASSRTMRGRYEQYF
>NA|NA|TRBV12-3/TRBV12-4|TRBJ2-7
TGTGCCAGCAGTTTAAGGGGGACCGAGCAGTACTTC
CASSLRGTEQYF
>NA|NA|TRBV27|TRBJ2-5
TGTGCCAGCAGTTTAGTCAGGGGGGTTGGGGAGACCCAGTACTTC
CASSLVRGVGETQYF
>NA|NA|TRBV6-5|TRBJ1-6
TGTGCCAGCAGTTACTCAAGGGGTCCTTCACCCCTCCACTTT
CASSYSRGPSPLHF
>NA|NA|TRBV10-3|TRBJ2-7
TGTGCCATCAGTGAACCAGGACAGATATACGAGCAGTACTTC
CAISEPGQIYEQYF
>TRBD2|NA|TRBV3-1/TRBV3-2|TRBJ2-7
TGTGCCAGCAGCCCCGCGACTAGCGCCCGGGGCTCCTACGAGCAGTACTTC
CASSPATSARGSYEQYF
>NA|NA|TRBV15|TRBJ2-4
TGTGCCACCAGCAGAGATGTCTTAGCCAAAAACATTCAGTACTTC
CATSRDVLAKNIQYF
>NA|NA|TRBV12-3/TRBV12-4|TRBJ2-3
TGTGCCAGCAGTTTAGGGTACCGGGTTACGCAGTATTTT
CASSLGYRVTQYF
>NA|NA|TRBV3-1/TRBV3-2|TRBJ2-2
TGTGCCAGCAGCCAAGATACAGGGCCGAACACCGGGGAGCTGTTTTTT
CASSQDTGPNTGELFF
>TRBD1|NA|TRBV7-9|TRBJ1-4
TGTGCCAGCAGCTTACTAGGACAGGGCGGTGAAAAACTGTTTTTT
CASSLLGQGGEKLFF
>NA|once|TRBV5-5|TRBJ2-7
TGTGCCAGCAGATCCGGACAGATTAGCTCCTACGAGCAGTACTTC
CASRSGQISSYEQYF
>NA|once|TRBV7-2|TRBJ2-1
TGTGCCAGCAGCTTAGCGCGAGGGAATGAGCAGTTCTTC
CASSLARGNEQFF
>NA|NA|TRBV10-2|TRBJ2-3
TGCGCCAGCAGAGTGGAGGCGGACACAGATACGCAGTATTTT
CASRVEADTDTQYF
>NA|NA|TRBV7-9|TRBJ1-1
TGTGCCAGCAGCTTAGTGGCAACGGGTACTGAAGCTTTCTTT
CASSLVATGTEAFF
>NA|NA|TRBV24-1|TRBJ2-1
TGTGCCACCAGTGACCCCACCTGGGGGGAGGAGGGGCAGTTCTTC
CATSDPTWGEEGQFF
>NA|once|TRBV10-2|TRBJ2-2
TGCGCCAGCTGCTGTCGGGACTTCCTTACCGGGGAGCTGTTTTTT
CASCCRDFLTGELFF
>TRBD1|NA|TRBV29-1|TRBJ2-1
TGCAGCGTTTACCCCGGGACAGGCCACTACAATGAGCAGTTCTTC
CSVYPGTGHYNEQFF
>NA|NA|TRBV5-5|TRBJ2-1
TGTGCCAGCAGCTTTACAGGGAGCTCCTACAATGAGCAGTTCTTC
CASSFTGSSYNEQFF
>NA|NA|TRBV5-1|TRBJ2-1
TGCGCCAGCAGCCGAGACACGAAGAATGAGCAGTTCTTC
CASSRDTKNEQFF
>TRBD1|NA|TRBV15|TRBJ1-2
TGTGCCACCAGCAACTGGGGACAGACCCTAAATGGCTACACCTTC
CATSNWGQTLNGYTF
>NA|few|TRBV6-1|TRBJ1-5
TGTGCCAGCAGTGAGTACTCGGGTAACCTCTACCAGCCCCAGCATTTT
CASSEYSGNLYQPQHF
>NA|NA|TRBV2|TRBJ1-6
TGTGCCAGCAGTCTGAGGAGGGTGAGCTCCTATAATTCACCCCTCCACTTT
CASSLRRVSSYNSPLHF
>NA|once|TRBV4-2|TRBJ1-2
TGTGCCAGCAGCCAATTCCGAGCGGGTGGCTACACCTTC
CASSQFRAGGYTF
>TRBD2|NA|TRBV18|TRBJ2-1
TGTGCCAGCTCACCCGGGACTAGCGGGGGGAATGAGCAGTTCTTC
CASSPGTSGGNEQFF
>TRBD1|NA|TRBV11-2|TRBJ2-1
TGTGCCAGCACCTCCGGGACAGGGCCGCAGTTCTTC
CASTSGTGPQFF
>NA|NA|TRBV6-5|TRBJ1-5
TGTGCCAGCAGCCGGAGAGGGATGGCTCAGCCCCAGCATTTT
CASSRRGMAQPQHF
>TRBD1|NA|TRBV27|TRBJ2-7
TGTGCCAGCAGTTTGACAGGGTGGGAGCAGTACTTC
CASSLTGWEQYF
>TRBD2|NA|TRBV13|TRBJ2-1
TGTGCCAGCAGCTTAGGTAGCGGGGGCAGCTCCTACAATGAGCAGTTCTTC
CASSLGSGGSSYNEQFF
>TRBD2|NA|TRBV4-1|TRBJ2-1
TGCGCCAGCAGCCAAGAGGGATTCCAAGCGGGGGGGCACAATGAGCAGTTCTTC
CASSQEGFQAGGHNEQFF
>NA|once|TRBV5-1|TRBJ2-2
TGCGCCAGCAGCTCCCGGACTACGAACACCGGGGAGCTGTTTTTT
CASSSRTTNTGELFF
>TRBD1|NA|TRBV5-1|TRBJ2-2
TGCGCCAGCAGCTCAGACAGGGACAACACCGGGGAGCTGTTTTTT
CASSSDRDNTGELFF
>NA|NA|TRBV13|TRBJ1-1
TGTGCCAGCAGCTTATCGACAATGAACACTGAAGCTTTCTTT
CASSLSTMNTEAFF
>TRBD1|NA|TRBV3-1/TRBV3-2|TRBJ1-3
TGTGCCAGCAGCCTGGATTGGACAGGGAGGAACACCATATATTTT
CASSLDWTGRNTIYF
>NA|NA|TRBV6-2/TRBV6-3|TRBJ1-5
TGTGCCAGCAGTTTCGACAGGCGCCATCAGCCCCAGCATTTT
CASSFDRRHQPQHF
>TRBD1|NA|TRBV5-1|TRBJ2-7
TGCGCCAGCAGCGTAACAGGGGGATCCTACGAGCAGTACTTC
CASSVTGGSYEQYF
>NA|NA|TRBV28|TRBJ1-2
TGTGCCAGCAGCCTCCAGGTCTATGGCTACACCTTC
CASSLQVYGYTF
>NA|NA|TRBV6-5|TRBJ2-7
TGTGCCACCAGGTACAGGGGAGGGTACGAGCAGTACTTC
CATRYRGGYEQYF
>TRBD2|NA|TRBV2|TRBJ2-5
TGTGCCAGCAGTGACAACGGACTAGCGGGAGAGACCCAGTACTTC
CASSDNGLAGETQYF
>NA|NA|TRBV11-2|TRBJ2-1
TGTGCCAGCAGCTTAGTCATAAGACAGCAAGGGGGTGAGCAGTTCTTC
CASSLVIRQQGGEQFF
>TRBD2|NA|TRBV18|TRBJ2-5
TGTGCCAGCTCACCGGCTAGCGGGGGAAAGAAGACCCAGTACTTC
CASSPASGGKKTQYF
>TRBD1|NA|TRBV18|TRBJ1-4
TGTGCCAGCTCACCGAACAGGGGCTTGCCAGAAAAACTGTTTTTT
CASSPNRGLPEKLFF
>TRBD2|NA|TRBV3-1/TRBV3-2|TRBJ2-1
TGTGCCAGCAGCCAAAACCCCTTTGGTAGCGGGGTCGGTAATGAGCAGTTCTTC
CASSQNPFGSGVGNEQFF
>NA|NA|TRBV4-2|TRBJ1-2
TGTGCCAGCAGCCAAGGGGCCGGGGGGCGGGTGAAAGGCTACACCTTC
CASSQGAGGRVKGYTF
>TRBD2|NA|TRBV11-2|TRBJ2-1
TGTGCCAGCAGCTTAATACGGGGGGGCGAGAATGAGCAGTTCTTC
CASSLIRGGENEQFF
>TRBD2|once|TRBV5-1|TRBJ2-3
TGCGCCAGCAGCTGGACTAGCGGGGGGGCCGCCACAGATACGCAGTATTTT
CASSWTSGGAATDTQYF
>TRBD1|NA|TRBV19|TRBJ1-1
TGTGCCAGTAGTCCCTGGGACAGGGAGGACACTGAAGCTTTCTTT
CASSPWDREDTEAFF
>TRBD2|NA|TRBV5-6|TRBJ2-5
TGTGCCAGCAGCGGGACTAGCGAGACCCAGTACTTC
CASSGTSETQYF
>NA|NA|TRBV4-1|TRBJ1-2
TGCGCCAGCAGCCAAGATAATCTCGGTGGGGCCTATGGCTACACCTTC
CASSQDNLGGAYGYTF